These 26 T cell receptor beta chains came from one sample sequenced in a study of blood T cell repertoires in COVID-19. The protocol was immunoSEQ multiplex PCR, while the TCRdb copy is restricted to in-frame clones and leaves out a portion. Among about 10,000 clones listed, about 86% were seen once. The sequenced material came from peripheral blood. The receptors originated from a human donor in a cohort sampled during active COVID-19.

This chain joins TRBV13 and TRBJ2-1; D perhaps matches TRBD2 (5 bases). The germline V gene has CDR1 PRHDT and CDR2 FYEKMQ (reference sequence). V dropped 2 bases and J dropped 6 bases, with 17 bases sitting between them. CDR3 length: 16 residues. As DNA, the CDR3 is TGTGCCAGCAGCTTATTTGGCGGGCGCCCTTCCAATGAGCAGTTCTTC. Residues: CASSLFGGRPSNEQFF.

This clone is labeled large (0.1 to 1%). The V and J genes are TRBV5-1 and TRBJ2-1, with TRBD2 as a possible D gene (6 bases). Looked up from germline, CDR1 is SGHRS and CDR2 is YFSETQ. This CDR3 has 13 amino acids. The V end was cut by 2 bases, the J end by 7 bases, with 10 bases between. CDR3 residues: CASSFGRGNEQFF. The CDR3 nucleotides read TGCGCCAGCAGCTTCGGACGGGGGAATGAGCAGTTCTTC.

The chain has TRBV5-4 and TRBJ2-2; possible D gene TRBD2, 5 bases. Germline V gives CDR1 SGHNT, CDR2 YYREEE (reference sequence). This CDR3 has 15 amino acids. V was pared by 4 bases and J by 3 bases, with 13 bases between. This CDR3 is CASSTATTHTGELFF. In DNA form, the CDR3 reads TGTGCCAGCAGCACTGCGACTACCCACACCGGGGAGCTGTTTTTT.

This sequence joins TRBV11-2 and TRBJ2-1; 9 bases line up with TRBD1. V was clipped by 0 bases and J by 8 bases; unmatched bases: 11. Germline CDR1 and CDR2: SGHAT and FQNNGV. This CDR3 has 17 residues. For the CDR3, the DNA is TGTGCCAGCAGCTTAGATTTGAGGACAGGGGCTGTCGATGAGCAGTTCTTC. It yields the protein CASSLDLRTGAVDEQFF. Full variable domain (remainder filled in from reference TRBV11-2 and TRBJ2-1): EAGVAQSPRYKIIEKRQSVAFWCNPISGHATLYWYQQILGQGPKLLIQFQNNGVVDDSQLPKDRFSAERLKGVDSTLKIQPAKLEDSAVYLCASSLDLRTGAVDEQFFGPGTRLTVL.

The CDR3 DNA follows: TGTGCCACCAGTGAAGGACTAGCGGGGCTCCAAGAGACCCAGTACTTC. It specifies CATSEGLAGLQETQYF. V and J are TRBV24-1 and TRBJ2-5; TRBD2 agrees at 12 bases. V gave up 4 bases and J gave up 1 base; unmatched junction bases: 3. Looked up from germline, CDR1 is KGHDR and CDR2 is SFDVKD. The CDR3 covers 16 residues.

V is TRBV9 and J is TRBJ2-3; TRBD2 aligns across 9 bases. The CDR3 covers 16 residues. The J segment lost 3 bases and the V segment lost 4 bases, leaving 9 bases of the junction unmatched. Germline CDR1 and CDR2: SGDLS and YYNGEE. As DNA, the CDR3 is TGTGCCAGCAGCCCGCGAGGAGCGGGAGGAACAGATACGCAGTATTTT. Encoded protein: CASSPRGAGGTDTQYF. Looking up the rest from reference TRBV9 and TRBJ2-3 gives the full variable domain: DSGVTQTPKHLITATGQRVTLRCSPRSGDLSVYWYQQSLDQGLQFLIQYYNGEERAKGNILERFSAQQFPDLHSELNLSSLELGDSALYFCASSPRGAGGTDTQYFGPGTRLTVL.

The genes are TRBV24-1 and TRBJ1-2; D possibly corresponds to TRBD1 (6 bases). CDR3 length: 13 residues. Looked up from germline, CDR1 is KGHDR and CDR2 is SFDVKD. V was pared by 2 bases and J by 5 bases, with 8 bases between. In nucleotides, the CDR3 is TGTGCCACCAGTGATTCCGGACAGTATGGCTACACCTTC. It codes for CATSDSGQYGYTF.

V usage is TRBV25-1 and J usage is TRBJ1-2, with a possible D match to TRBD1 (6 bases). From germline, CDR1 is MGHDK and CDR2 SYGVNS. Trimming shortened V by 5 bases and J by 6 bases, and 16 bases separated the two germline ends. This CDR3 has 14 residues. CDR3: CASSKWTDFHGYTF. The CDR3, as DNA: TGTGCCAGCAGTAAATGGACAGATTTCCATGGCTACACCTTC.

This chain joins TRBV18 and TRBJ2-1; 11 nucleotides match TRBD2. The junction had 7 bases not matched to a gene; V was cut back by 8 bases and J by 7 bases. The CDR3 runs 14 residues. Per germline, CDR1 KGHSH and CDR2 LQKENI. The CDR3 coding sequence is TGTGCCAGCCGATTAGCGGGAGGGCAAAATGAGCAGTTCTTC. Amino acids: CASRLAGGQNEQFF.

The V call is TRBV13, the J call TRBJ1-2; 10 bases line up with TRBD1. The CDR3 runs 16 residues. The V and J ends lost 2 bases and 6 bases, in that order; junction bases with no gene match: 9. The V gene's germline CDR1 is PRHDT and CDR2 FYEKMQ (reference sequence). The DNA for the CDR3 is TGTGCCAGCAGCTTATACCGGGACAGGGGTGTTAATGGCTACACCTTC. Protein: CASSLYRDRGVNGYTF.

The rearrangement links TRBV12-3 or TRBV12-4 to TRBJ2-1, with D unresolved. V was cut by 3 bases and J by 7 bases, with 10 bases left in between. This CDR3 region has 13 residues. For the CDR3, the DNA is TGTGCCAGCAGTTTCCTCTGGCTTAATGAGCAGTTCTTC. Protein sequence: CASSFLWLNEQFF.

Worth noting for this clone: One end of the junction is discordant with germline, which a read error may explain. This sequence joins TRBV7-7 and TRBJ2-2; tentatively, D is TRBD2 (5 bases). The germline V gene encodes CDR1 SSHAT and CDR2 FNYEAQ (reference sequence). CDR3 size: 16 residues. The CDR3 loop is CASSSASGTNTGELFF. CDR3 nucleotide sequence: TGTGCTAGCAGCTCCGCGAGCGGCACGAACACCGGGGAGCTGTTTTTT.

This clone was detected only once. The V call is TRBV28, the J call TRBJ1-4; no firm D call. The CDR3 runs 12 residues. Germline CDR1 is MDHEN and CDR2 is SYDVKM. The V gene lost 7 bases and the J gene lost 7 bases, with 10 bases spanning the gap. In DNA form, the CDR3 reads TGTGCCAGCAAGGTTGGGAGTGAAAAACTGTTTTTT. As protein: CASKVGSEKLFF.

This chain connects TRBV3-1 (or the pseudogene TRBV3-2) to TRBJ2-1; 11 bases match TRBD2. The CDR3 spans 14 residues. The V segment lost 4 bases and the J segment 9 bases; nucleotides outside the gene matches: 5. The germline gives CDR1 LGHDT, CDR2 YNNKEL (reference sequence). The CDR3 is CASSPTSGRGEQFF. The CDR3 DNA is TGTGCCAGCAGCCCCACTAGCGGGAGAGGTGAGCAGTTCTTC.

The chain uses TRBV11-3 and TRBJ1-1, with 9 bases matching TRBD1. The CDR3 totals 14 residues. V gave up 5 bases and J gave up 8 bases; unmatched junction bases: 9. The germline gives CDR1 SGHNT, CDR2 YENEEA. CDR3 bases: TGTGCCAGCAGCCAGGGGACAGGGAGAGGAGAAGCTTTCTTT. Translated: CASSQGTGRGEAFF.

The chain uses TRBV6-1 and TRBJ2-1; TRBD1 aligns across 10 bases. Per the germline V gene, CDR1 is MNHNS and CDR2 is SASEGT. This CDR3 is built from 14 residues. With 1 base clipped from V and 9 bases from J, the junction kept 3 bases outside the gene matches. The CDR3 nucleotides read TGTGCCAGCAGTGAAGTGGGACAGGGGATTGAGCAGTTCTTC. Protein: CASSEVGQGIEQFF.

The J gene is TRBJ2-7, the V gene TRBV5-5; 10 positions agree with TRBD2. After removal of 6 bases from V and 2 bases from J, the junction contained 5 bases not matched to a gene. CDR1 SGHKS and CDR2 YYEKEE come from the germline V gene (reference sequence). CDR3 size: 14 residues. The CDR3 DNA follows: TGTGCCAGCACCTGGACTAGCGGAACCTACGAGCAGTACTTC. Protein sequence: CASTWTSGTYEQYF.

The chain couples TRBV5-4 to TRBJ2-7, with 16 bases lining up with TRBD2. The CDR3 totals 18 residues. Losses at the gene ends were 3 bases for V and 3 bases for J; bases not matched to a gene: 9. Germline loops: CDR1 SGHNT, CDR2 YYREEE (reference sequence). DNA for the CDR3: TGTGCCAGCAGCTACCCGGGACTAGCGGGAGGGTGCTGCTACGAGCAGTACTTC. It translates to CASSYPGLAGGCCYEQYF.

The chain carries TRBV29-1 and TRBJ2-1; 14 bases line up with TRBD2. The CDR3 spans 18 residues. The germline V gene encodes CDR1 SQVTM and CDR2 ANQGSEA. The V segment lost 1 base and the J segment 2 bases; nucleotides outside the gene matches: 7. CDR3 sequence reads: CSVEGGLAGGRTYNEQFF. CDR3 DNA sequence: TGCAGCGTTGAAGGAGGACTAGCGGGAGGAAGGACCTACAATGAGCAGTTCTTC.

The genes are TRBV18 and TRBJ2-1; TRBD1 aligns across 9 bases. This CDR3 contains 16 residues. Germline V gene data show CDR1 as KGHSH and CDR2 as LQKENI. The V and J ends lost 6 bases and 9 bases, in that order; junction bases with no gene match: 15. The CDR3 DNA follows: TGTGCCAGCTCGGTTACAGGGGGCTTCTCGGGTGTTGAGCAGTTCTTC. Its translation: CASSVTGGFSGVEQFF.

V and J are TRBV9 and TRBJ1-2, with a possible D match to TRBD1 (6 bases). The CDR3 extends over 13 amino acids. V dropped 3 bases and J dropped 4 bases, with 10 bases sitting between them. From germline, CDR1 is SGDLS and CDR2 YYNGEE. The CDR3 region has the DNA TGTGCCAGCAGCGAGACAGGAGCCTATGGCTACACCTTC. Encoded protein: CASSETGAYGYTF. Full variable domain (outside the CDR3, taken from reference TRBV9 and TRBJ1-2): DSGVTQTPKHLITATGQRVTLRCSPRSGDLSVYWYQQSLDQGLQFLIQYYNGEERAKGNILERFSAQQFPDLHSELNLSSLELGDSALYFCASSETGAYGYTFGSGTRLTVV.

V usage is TRBV20-1 and J usage is TRBJ2-1; 8 bases fit TRBD1. V lost 3 bases to trimming and J lost 5 bases; unmatched junction nucleotides: 6. This CDR3 contains 14 residues. Germline assignment: CDR1 DFQATT and CDR2 SNEGSKA (reference sequence). CDR3 bases: TGCAGTGCTAGTTATTGGACAGGGAACAATGAGCAGTTCTTC. Protein: CSASYWTGNNEQFF.

The chain carries TRBV30 and TRBJ1-2; D possibly corresponds to TRBD1 (5 bases). This CDR3 has 14 residues. Germline assignment: CDR1 GTSNPN and CDR2 SVGIG (reference sequence). The V end was cut by 5 bases, the J end by 7 bases, with 20 bases between. CDR3 protein: CAWAPGELWGGYTF. The CDR3 nucleotides are TGTGCCTGGGCCCCGGGGGAGCTATGGGGTGGCTACACCTTC.

This clone appeared a single time. V and J are TRBV28 and TRBJ2-5; D perhaps matches TRBD2 (6 bases). The CDR3 contains 13 residues. The germline V gene encodes CDR1 MDHEN and CDR2 SYDVKM. V lost 2 bases and J lost 2, with 6 bases in between. The DNA of the CDR3 is TGTGCCAGCAGTTTACGGGGGCAAGAGACCCAGTACTTC. Amino acid sequence: CASSLRGQETQYF.

The CDR3 DNA sequence: TGTGCCACCAGTGATTTCAGGGATACGCAGTATTTT. Protein: CATSDFRDTQYF. The chain combines TRBV24-1 with TRBJ2-3, with unresolved D. Germline V lookup: CDR1 KGHDR, CDR2 SFDVKD. V lost 1 base to trimming and J lost 6 bases, with 4 bases between them. The CDR3 has 12 residues.

This chain uses TRBV7-2 with TRBJ2-7; no clear D gene. The CDR3 totals 12 residues. Trimming stripped 4 bases from V and 4 bases from J, with 8 bases between. Germline-derived CDR1 and CDR2 are SGHTA and FQGNSA. The CDR3 reads CASSYTVYEQYF. The CDR3, as DNA: TGTGCCAGCAGCTACACAGTTTACGAGCAGTACTTC.